The clone carrying this T cell receptor (beta chain) rates as medium-sized. Antigen unknown. During its preparation, the TCRbeta library received unique molecular identifiers. Using its own MiXCR run on the PCR reads, TCRdb lists one record per CDR3 protein. The data show thousands of distinct CDR3 sequences, about 15% seen once. This entry belongs to a study of T-cell reconstitution after alpha-beta-depleted transplantation in children. Overall study results and limits: There were reportedly several hundred expanded graft clones from which alpha-beta T cells came about two months after transplant.

This CDR3 region has 18 residues. Trimming took 4 bases from V and 4 from J; bases not matched to a gene: 9. CDR1 and CDR2 from the germline V gene are SGHVS and FQNEAQ. The source of this sequence is a boy aged 5-17 years with acute lymphoblastic leukemia, due to receive a stem cell transplant. The chain combines TRBV7-8 with TRBJ2-3, with TRBD2 identical over 15 bases. The material sequenced was PBMCs, taken before TCRalphabeta/CD19-depleted stem cell transplant. CDR3 DNA sequence: TGTGCCAGCAGCTACGGACTAGCGGGAGGGCCGCGGTCAGATACGCAGTATTTT. Translation: CASSYGLAGGPRSDTQYF.